The 10 T cell receptor beta chains listed next were all sequenced from one sample in a study of T cells after posttransplantation cyclophosphamide. The repertoire was sequenced with immunoSEQ multiplex PCR; TCRdb's copy has only in-frame clones and lacks some. The table records roughly 25,000 clones, 86% of them present only once. The material sequenced was PBMCs. These receptors were obtained from a woman aged 60-75 years with a blood cancer, CMV-positive, and with a related stem cell donor.

V gene TRBV25-1 combines with J gene TRBJ2-1; 14 bases agree with TRBD2. The CDR3 runs 17 residues. With V trimmed by 2 bases and J by 2 bases, 2 bases remained unmatched. The germline V gene has CDR1 MGHDK and CDR2 SYGVNS. The CDR3: CASSERTSGRTYNEQFF. DNA for the CDR3: TGTGCCAGCAGTGAACGGACTAGCGGGAGGACCTACAATGAGCAGTTCTTC. The variable domain in full, with the rest retrieved from reference TRBV25-1 and TRBJ2-1, is EADIYQTPRYLVIGTGKKITLECSQTMGHDKMYWYQQDPGMELHLIHYSYGVNSTEKGDLSSESTVSRIRTEHFPLTLESARPSHTSQYLCASSERTSGRTYNEQFFGPGTRLTVL.

J is TRBJ2-7 and V is TRBV6-1; 8 bases align to TRBD1. Germline loops: CDR1 MNHNS, CDR2 SASEGT. The J segment lost 7 bases and the V segment lost 8 bases, leaving 7 bases of the junction unmatched. CDR3 length: 12 residues. CDR3 amino acids: CASWDRITEQYF. CDR3 coding DNA: TGTGCCAGCTGGGACAGGATTACGGAGCAGTACTTC.

As regards this clone: Its ends do not fully match the called genes, so a read error is possible. The chain has TRBV2 and TRBJ2-3, with D perhaps TRBD1 (6 bases). There are 16 residues in the CDR3. Germline V gives CDR1 SNHLY, CDR2 FYNNEI. This CDR3 is CASREVPRGSTDTQYF. The CDR3 DNA sequence: TGTGCCAGCAGGGAAGTCCCCAGGGGAAGCACAGATACGCAGTATTTT.

V is TRBV15 and J is TRBJ2-5; the match to TRBD2 covers 7 bases. The junction had 9 bases not matched to a gene; V was cut back by 8 bases and J by 0 bases. The CDR3 is made up of 15 amino acids. Germline V gene lookup returns CDR1 LNHNV and CDR2 YYDKDF (reference sequence). The DNA of the CDR3 is TGTGCCACCTCAGGCGGGAGAGGGTACCAAGAGACCCAGTACTTC. This sequence encodes CATSGGRGYQETQYF.

The chain is built from TRBV18 and TRBJ2-7, with 11 nucleotides matching TRBD1. Per the germline V gene, CDR1 is KGHSH and CDR2 is LQKENI. CDR3 size: 13 residues. V shed 4 bases and J 6 bases; nucleotides not matched to a gene: 2. The CDR3 here is CASSLDRGREQYF. Written as DNA, the CDR3 is TGTGCCAGCTCACTGGACAGGGGGCGCGAGCAGTACTTC. The full variable domain, with the rest looked up from reference TRBV18 and TRBJ2-7, is NAGVMQNPRHLVRRRGQEARLRCSPMKGHSHVYWYRQLPEEGLKFMVYLQKENIIDESGMPKERFSAEFPKEGPSILRIQQVVRGDSAAYFCASSLDRGREQYFGPGTRLTVT.

This chain joins TRBV7-8 and TRBJ2-7; TRBD1 is a possible D gene (6 bases). V was pared by 5 bases and J by 2 bases, with 10 bases between. This CDR3 comprises 13 residues. Germline V gives CDR1 SGHVS, CDR2 FQNEAQ. CDR3 protein: CASSPRQAYEQYF. As DNA, the CDR3 is TGTGCCAGCAGCCCTCGACAGGCCTACGAGCAGTACTTC.

The V gene is TRBV5-4, the J gene TRBJ2-3; 13 bases are shared with TRBD2. Germline V gives CDR1 SGHNT, CDR2 YYREEE (reference sequence). The CDR3 runs 17 residues. Germline trimming cut 3 bases from V and 3 bases from J; bases unmatched to any gene: 7. In DNA, the CDR3 is TGTGCCAGCAGCTCGAGGACTAGCGGGAGAGCGACAGATACGCAGTATTTT. It is translated as CASSSRTSGRATDTQYF.

The J gene is TRBJ1-2, the V gene TRBV5-4, with unresolved D. Germline V gives CDR1 SGHNT, CDR2 YYREEE (reference sequence). V dropped 4 bases and J dropped 8 bases, with 15 bases sitting between them. This CDR3 is 13 amino acids long. CDR3 nucleotides: TGTGCCAGCAGCCCGCGGGGTCGATTCGGCTACACCTTC. This codes for CASSPRGRFGYTF.

The chain links TRBV19 to TRBJ1-1; D is undetermined. The CDR3 covers 13 residues. Germline CDR1 and CDR2: LNHDA and SQIVND (reference sequence). The V gene lost 9 bases and the J gene lost 2 bases, with 13 bases spanning the gap. The CDR3 sequence is CASTPSPNTEAFF. Written as DNA, the CDR3 is TGTGCCAGCACCCCGAGCCCAAACACTGAAGCTTTCTTT.

The sample holds a few counts of this clone. The chain is built from TRBV15 and TRBJ1-2, with 11 bases identical to TRBD1. CDR1 is LNHNV, CDR2 YYDKDF, per germline (reference sequence). The length of the CDR3 is 16 residues. Germline trimming cut 3 bases from V and 1 base from J; bases unmatched to any gene: 4. The CDR3 DNA reads TGTGCCACCAGCAGGGACAGGGGGCAGCGTAACTATGGCTACACCTTC. As protein: CATSRDRGQRNYGYTF. Supplemented by reference TRBV15 and TRBJ1-2, the full variable domain reads DAMVIQNPRYQVTQFGKPVTLSCSQTLNHNVMYWYQQKSSQAPKLLFHYYDKDFNNEADTPDNFQSRRPNTSFCFLDIRSPGLGDTAMYLCATSRDRGQRNYGYTFGSGTRLTVV.